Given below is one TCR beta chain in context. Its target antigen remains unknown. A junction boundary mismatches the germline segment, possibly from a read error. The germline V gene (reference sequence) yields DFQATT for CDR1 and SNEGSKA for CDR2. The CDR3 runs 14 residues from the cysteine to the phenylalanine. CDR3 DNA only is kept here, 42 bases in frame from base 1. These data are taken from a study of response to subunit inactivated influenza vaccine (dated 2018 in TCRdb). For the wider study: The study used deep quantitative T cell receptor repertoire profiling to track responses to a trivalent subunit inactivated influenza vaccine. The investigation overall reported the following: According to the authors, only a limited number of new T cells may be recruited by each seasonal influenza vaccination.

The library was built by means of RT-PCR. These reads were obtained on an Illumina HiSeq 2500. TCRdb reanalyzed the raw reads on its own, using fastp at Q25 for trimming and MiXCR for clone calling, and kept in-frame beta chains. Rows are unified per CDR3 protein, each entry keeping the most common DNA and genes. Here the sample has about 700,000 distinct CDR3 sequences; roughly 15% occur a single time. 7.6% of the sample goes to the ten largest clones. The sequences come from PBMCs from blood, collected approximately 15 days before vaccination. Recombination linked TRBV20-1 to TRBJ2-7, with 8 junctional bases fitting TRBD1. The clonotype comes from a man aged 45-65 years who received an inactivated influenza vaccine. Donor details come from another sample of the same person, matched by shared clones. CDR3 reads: CSARGQQGAGEQYF. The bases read TGCAGTGCAAGAGGTCAGCAGGGGGCGGGCGAGCAGTACTTC.